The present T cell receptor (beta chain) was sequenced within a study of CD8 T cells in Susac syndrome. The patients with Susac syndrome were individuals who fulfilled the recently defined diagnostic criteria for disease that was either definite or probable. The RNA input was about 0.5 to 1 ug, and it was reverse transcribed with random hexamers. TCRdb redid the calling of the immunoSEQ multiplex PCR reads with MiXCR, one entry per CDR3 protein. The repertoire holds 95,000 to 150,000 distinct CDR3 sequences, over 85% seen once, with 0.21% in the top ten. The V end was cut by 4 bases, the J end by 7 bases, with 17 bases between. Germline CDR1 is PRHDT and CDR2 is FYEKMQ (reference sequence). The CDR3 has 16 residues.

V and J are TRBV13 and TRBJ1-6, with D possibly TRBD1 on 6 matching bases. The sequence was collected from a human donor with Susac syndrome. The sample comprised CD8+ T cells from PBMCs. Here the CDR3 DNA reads TGTGCCAGCAGCTCAACCTTACAGGGTCGAAATTCACCCCTCCACTTT. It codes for CASSSTLQGRNSPLHF.